This passage covers 9 T cell receptor beta chains from one sample sequenced in a study of T cell changes during pregnancy in multiple sclerosis. The method was immunoSEQ multiplex PCR; TCRdb's version includes in-frame clones alone and lacks a portion of them. The data show approximately 83,000 clones, approximately 95% seen once. This sample comprised peripheral blood, obtained in the first trimester of pregnancy. These receptors were obtained from a female donor with multiple sclerosis, enrolled in a pregnancy study.

This chain links TRBV18 with TRBJ1-1, with D perhaps matching TRBD1 (5 bases). CDR1 is KGHSH, CDR2 LQKENI, per germline. There are 15 residues in the CDR3. The V end lost 2 bases, the J end lost 3 bases, and 13 bases lay between the germline ends. CDR3 region: CASSPTAGADTEAFF. In DNA, the CDR3 is TGTGCCAGCTCACCAACCGCTGGGGCGGACACTGAAGCTTTCTTT.

This chain joins TRBV6-6 and TRBJ1-1; D gene ambiguous. Deletions cut 7 bases from V and 1 base from J, with 16 bases between. Germline CDR1 and CDR2: MNHNY and SVGAGI (reference sequence). The CDR3 has 15 residues. The CDR3 DNA reads TGTGCCAGCACCCCACCGGGAACTCCGAACACTGAAGCTTTCTTT. It specifies CASTPPGTPNTEAFF.

This chain connects TRBV25-1 to TRBJ1-2; possible D gene TRBD1, 5 bases. Germline CDR1 MGHDK, CDR2 SYGVNS. Trimming cost V 3 bases and J 4 bases, with 21 bases left between them. The length of the CDR3 is 17 residues. CDR3 residues: CASSDIGGTGTSYGYTF. The CDR3 DNA follows: TGTGCCAGCAGTGACATCGGGGGAACCGGGACCTCCTATGGCTACACCTTC.

This sequence joins TRBV5-1 and TRBJ1-3; D is unresolved. The CDR3 consists of 13 residues. Germline lookup yields CDR1 SGHRS and CDR2 YFSETQ. V gave up 1 base and J gave up 4 bases, with 6 bases separating them. The CDR3 loop is CASSLTEGNTIYF. The DNA for the CDR3 is TGCGCCAGCAGCTTGACAGAAGGAAACACCATATATTTT.

The chain is built from TRBV20-1 and TRBJ2-5, with D perhaps TRBD2 (6 bases). CDR3 length: 10 residues. Germline V lookup: CDR1 DFQATT, CDR2 SNEGSKA (reference sequence). Trimming removed 5 bases at V and 11 bases at J, with 12 bases between. CDR3: CSARGTTQYF. CDR3 nucleotide sequence: TGCAGTGCTCGGGGGACGACGCAGTACTTC.

V is TRBV19 and J is TRBJ1-4; 8 bases map to TRBD1. The CDR3 has 16 amino acids. The germline gives CDR1 LNHDA, CDR2 SQIVND (reference sequence). The ends lost 3 bases at V and 7 bases at J; junction bases unmatched: 10. CDR3 in amino acids: CASSINSGQGSEKLFF. The CDR3 DNA reads as TGTGCCAGTAGTATTAATTCCGGACAGGGAAGTGAAAAACTGTTTTTT.

This clone was recorded only once. V and J are TRBV7-3 and TRBJ2-3; 9 bases map to TRBD2. The junction had 10 bases not matched to a gene; V was cut back by 2 bases and J by 4 bases. The CDR3 is 17 residues long. Germline V lookup: CDR1 SGHTA, CDR2 FQGTGA. This chain's CDR3 is CASSLGGGGGASDTQYF. CDR3 nucleotides: TGTGCCAGCAGCTTAGGAGGGGGCGGGGGGGCCTCAGATACGCAGTATTTT.

This chain connects TRBV14 to TRBJ2-3; D call uncertain. This CDR3 is built from 16 residues. Per germline, CDR1 SGHDN and CDR2 FVKESK. The ends were cut back, 1 base at V and 1 base at J, with 12 bases in the middle. CDR3 in amino acids: CASSQGISWRTDTQYF. As DNA, the CDR3 is TGTGCCAGCAGCCAAGGGATTAGCTGGCGCACAGATACGCAGTATTTT.

The J gene is TRBJ1-2, the V gene TRBV9, with no clear D. The V gene lost 0 bases and the J gene lost 4 bases, with 19 bases spanning the gap. The CDR3 consists of 17 residues. Germline lookup yields CDR1 SGDLS and CDR2 YYNGEE. CDR3 coding DNA: TGTGCCAGCAGCGTAGTCGTTTGGGCAGCGCGGGGCTATGGCTACACCTTC. It encodes CASSVVVWAARGYGYTF. The variable domain in full, with the rest retrieved from reference TRBV9 and TRBJ1-2, is DSGVTQTPKHLITATGQRVTLRCSPRSGDLSVYWYQQSLDQGLQFLIQYYNGEERAKGNILERFSAQQFPDLHSELNLSSLELGDSALYFCASSVVVWAARGYGYTFGSGTRLTVV.